Detailed here is one T cell receptor (beta chain). This specimen comes from a study of T-cell reconstitution after alpha-beta-depleted transplantation in children. Per the germline V gene, CDR1 is SQVTM and CDR2 is ANQGSEA. The CDR3 has 16 amino acids. V shed 4 bases and J 5 bases; nucleotides not matched to a gene: 15. It was with unique molecular identifiers that the TCRbeta library was prepared. One entry per CDR3 protein, called by TCRdb with MiXCR from the PCR reads. The profile covers about 410,000 distinct CDR3 sequences, with roughly 20% appearing a single time and approximately 3.8% taken by the ten largest.

The clonotype was recovered from a human donor who donated a stem cell graft to a child with acute myeloid leukemia. The genes are TRBV29-1 and TRBJ2-3, with TRBD2 identical over 7 bases. The sequenced sample was PBMCs from the stem cell graft donor, obtained from the stem cell graft. The CDR3 reads CSVASPAGRAGDTQYF. For the CDR3, the DNA is TGCAGCGTTGCCAGCCCGGCTGGGAGGGCCGGAGATACGCAGTATTTT.